These 5 T cell receptor beta chains share one sample of origin, sequenced in a study of Graves' ophthalmopathy and Graves' hyperthyroidism. RNA transcripts yielded amplified TCR beta CDR3 regions. Following a first-round RT-PCR that used HTBI primers, a second-round multiplex PCR was carried out. TCRdb itself ran the multiplex PCR reads through MiXCR, one entry per CDR3 protein. The table lists some 370,000 distinct CDR3 sequences, about 18% of them singletons. Source material: peripheral blood. These receptors were obtained from an adult woman with stable Graves' hyperthyroidism.

This clonotype was seen repeatedly, ten times or more. The chain joins TRBV12-3 or TRBV12-4 to TRBJ1-6; TRBD1 matches at 7 bases. The CDR3 contains 15 residues. Trimming took 6 bases from V and 6 from J; bases not matched to a gene: 8. The chain's CDR3 is CASSQRQGLNSPLHF. In nucleotides, the CDR3 is TGTGCCAGCAGCCAAAGACAGGGCCTTAATTCACCCCTCCACTTT.

This clonotype was seen repeatedly, ten times or more. The chain couples TRBV3-1 to TRBJ1-1; D unresolved. Germline V gives CDR1 LGHDT, CDR2 YNNKEL (reference sequence). The CDR3 covers 15 residues. V lost 1 base to trimming and J lost 0 bases, with 9 bases between them. Written as DNA, the CDR3 is TGTGCCAGCAGCCAAGGAAGGACGGTGAACACTGAAGCTTTCTTT. Protein product: CASSQGRTVNTEAFF.

This clonotype was observed at least ten times. The rearrangement joins TRBV6-5 to TRBJ1-2; D is possibly TRBD1 (6 bases). Trimming removed 0 bases from V and 0 bases from J, with 11 bases in between. Germline V gives CDR1 MNHEY, CDR2 SVGAGI. The CDR3 covers 16 residues. The CDR3 loop reads CASSYSTGAPNYGYTF. CDR3 DNA sequence: TGTGCCAGCAGTTACTCGACGGGGGCCCCTAACTATGGCTACACCTTC.

This clonotype has at least ten counts. V usage is TRBV7-3 and J usage is TRBJ2-5, with D possibly matching TRBD1 (7 bases). CDR1 and CDR2 (germline): SGHTA, FQGTGA. Between the trimmed V and J ends, which lost 4 bases and 6 bases, there was a span of 12 bases. The CDR3 runs to 13 residues. The CDR3 DNA reads as TGTGCCAGCAGCTCATCAGGGGGGAAGACCCAGTACTTC. Amino acid sequence: CASSSSGGKTQYF.

This clonotype has ten or more counts. The chain has TRBV5-1 and TRBJ2-7, with D perhaps TRBD1 (5 bases). The CDR3 has 13 amino acids. Germline lookup yields CDR1 SGHRS and CDR2 YFSETQ. V lost 7 bases, J lost 0 bases, and 11 bases lay in between. CDR3 DNA: TGCGCCAGCGGGGCATTAAACTCCTACGAGCAGTACTTC. This sequence encodes CASGALNSYEQYF.